In its sample, the clone carrying this T cell receptor beta chain was seen many times. The sample belongs to a study of patients and donors after allogeneic stem cell transplantation. Using its own MiXCR run on the RT-PCR reads, TCRdb lists one record per CDR3 protein. The data hold around 8,200 distinct CDR3 sequences, with around 10% observed a single time. Sequenced input: blood, either unsorted or a sorted T cell fraction (not recorded which). This clonotype was obtained from a human donor who was either an allogeneic HSCT recipient or a stem cell or donor lymphocyte infusion donor (not recorded which). It is not recorded whose cells these are; they may come from a transplant donor.

This CDR3 reads CASSYGGTNTF. The CDR3 bases are TGTGCCAGCAGCTACGGAGGGACCAACACCTTC. This chain uses TRBV11-2 with TRBJ1-2, with a possible D match to TRBD1 (5 bases). Germline-derived CDR1 and CDR2 are SGHAT and FQNNGV. The CDR3 is 11 residues long. V gave up 4 bases and J gave up 12 bases, with 12 bases separating them.